Detailed here is one T cell receptor beta chain. This sample is part of a study of OX40 agonist ivuxolimab in advanced cancers. The wider study: Those enrolled were 82.7% male, with a mean age of 60 years and ages from about 20 to 90.

Some clones are missing from TCRdb's copy, which holds only in-frame ones; the method was immunoSEQ multiplex PCR. The top ten hold less than 1.1% of the sample, which has about 150,000 clones, just over 90% seen once. Sequenced here: CD4+ or CD8+ T cells sorted from blood, sampled in a trial of the OX40 agonist ivuxolimab. This sequence was found in an adult with an advanced solid tumor such as melanoma, head and neck, liver or kidney cancer.

CDR3 in DNA: TGTGCCAGCAGAGCAAGGGGGGGCCAAGAGACCCAGTACTTC. Its translation: CASRARGGQETQYF. The gene calls are TRBV27 and TRBJ2-5; TRBD2 is a possible D gene (7 bases). This CDR3 comprises 14 residues. The ends were cut back, 6 bases at V and 1 base at J, with 12 bases in the middle. Germline-derived CDR1 and CDR2 are MNHEY and SMNVEV (reference sequence).